A single sample is the source of the 24 T cell receptor beta chains below, sequenced in a study of spatial heterogeneity in lung cancer. TCRdb redid the calling of the 5' RACE reads with MiXCR, one entry per CDR3 protein. The sample lists roughly 48,000 distinct CDR3 sequences, approximately 5.7% occurring once. Documented time point: sample taken at primary tumor resection. This specimen consisted of PBMCs, obtained at surgery. The receptor source for this set is a male donor with early-stage non-small cell lung cancer.

This clonotype was found many times. V and J are TRBV24-1 and TRBJ2-3; 9 nucleotides align to TRBD2. Trimming removed 4 bases from V and 0 bases from J; junction bases left unmatched: 1. The CDR3 has 15 amino acids. Germline CDR1 is KGHDR and CDR2 is SFDVKD. CDR3 in DNA: TGTGCCACCAGTGAAACTAGCGGGAGCACAGATACGCAGTATTTT. Protein: CATSETSGSTDTQYF.

This clonotype has ten or more counts. The chain combines TRBV3-1 with TRBJ2-6, with TRBD2 matching over 14 bases. This CDR3 has 19 amino acids. Germline trimming cut 2 bases from V and 2 bases from J; bases unmatched to any gene: 5. CDR1 and CDR2 (germline): LGHDT, YNNKEL (reference sequence). The CDR3 sequence: CASSQSGTSGSPGANVLTF. The CDR3 DNA follows: TGTGCCAGCAGCCAATCCGGGACTAGCGGGAGCCCTGGGGCCAACGTCCTGACTTTC.

This clonotype has a count of ten or more. The rearrangement links TRBV20-1 to TRBJ2-2; 10 bases line up with TRBD2. Germline V lookup: CDR1 DFQATT, CDR2 SNEGSKA (reference sequence). The CDR3 has 17 residues. V was clipped by 1 base and J by 7 bases; unmatched bases: 12. In DNA form, the CDR3 reads TGCAGTGCTAGAGTTTCTAGCGGGAGATCTAAGGACGGGGAGCTGTTTTTT. This gives the protein CSARVSSGRSKDGELFF.

The chain has TRBV20-1 and TRBJ2-7; D remains ambiguous. This CDR3 spans 14 amino acids. Trimming removed 3 bases at V and 0 bases at J, with 12 bases between. Germline V gene data show CDR1 as DFQATT and CDR2 as SNEGSKA (reference sequence). The CDR3 sequence: CSASGRTSSYEQYF. CDR3 nucleotide sequence: TGCAGTGCTAGTGGCCGGACCAGCTCCTACGAGCAGTACTTC.

This clonotype has at least ten counts. The chain links TRBV7-2 to TRBJ1-2; a weak D match, TRBD1 (5 bases). Germline V gives CDR1 SGHTA, CDR2 FQGNSA. Between the trimmed V and J ends, which lost 10 bases and 4 bases, there was a span of 22 bases. CDR3 length: 15 residues. The CDR3 sequence: CATGTPSGQGYGYTF. DNA of the CDR3: TGTGCCACCGGGACCCCTTCGGGGCAGGGCTATGGCTACACCTTC.

This clonotype was counted many times. The chain employs TRBV11-2 and TRBJ2-3, with 8 bases aligning to TRBD1. The CDR3 is made up of 16 amino acids. Germline loops: CDR1 SGHAT, CDR2 FQNNGV. V lost 5 bases and J lost 1; bases outside the gene matches: 8. For the CDR3, the DNA is TGTGCCAGCAGCAAACGGACAGGGAGTGGCACAGATACGCAGTATTTT. It specifies CASSKRTGSGTDTQYF.

In its sample, this clonotype was seen many times. V usage is TRBV4-3 and J usage is TRBJ2-7, with a possible D match to TRBD1 (6 bases). V was cut by 0 bases and J by 0 bases, with 12 bases left in between. Germline CDR1 and CDR2: LGHNA and YSLEER. CDR3 length: 16 residues. The CDR3 sequence: CASSQDYNRASYEQYF. The CDR3 coding sequence is TGCGCCAGCAGCCAAGATTATAACAGGGCCTCCTACGAGCAGTACTTC.

This clonotype occurred many times. The rearrangement links TRBV29-1 to TRBJ2-1; TRBD2 agrees at 15 bases. From germline, CDR1 is SQVTM and CDR2 ANQGSEA. V was pared by 7 bases and J by 7 bases, with 5 bases of the junction left unmatched. The CDR3 covers 14 residues. CDR3 sequence (DNA): TGCAGCGCAGCGGGACTAGCGGGAGGAAATGAGCAGTTCTTC. Its translation is CSAAGLAGGNEQFF.

This clonotype has more than one count but fewer than ten. V and J are TRBV20-1 and TRBJ2-5; no clear D. Germline assignment: CDR1 DFQATT and CDR2 SNEGSKA (reference sequence). The ends were cut back, 0 bases at V and 5 bases at J, with 10 bases in the middle. The CDR3 spans 13 residues. DNA for the CDR3: TGCAGTGCTAGAGATTCCGGAGTGGAGACCCAGTACTTC. As protein: CSARDSGVETQYF.

V and J are TRBV7-8 and TRBJ1-2; 8 bases align to TRBD1. With 5 bases clipped from V and 7 bases from J, the junction kept 9 bases outside the gene matches. This CDR3 has 14 residues. Germline-derived CDR1 and CDR2 are SGHVS and FQNEAQ. The CDR3 reads CASSPGQGGFGYTF. In DNA form, the CDR3 reads TGTGCCAGCAGCCCCGGACAGGGAGGTTTTGGCTACACCTTC.

This clonotype was seen ten or more times. V is TRBV20-1 and J is TRBJ2-3; a weak D match, TRBD1 (5 bases). The CDR3 is 12 residues long. The ends were cut back, 5 bases at V and 2 bases at J, with 8 bases in the middle. Germline V gene lookup returns CDR1 DFQATT and CDR2 SNEGSKA (reference sequence). CDR3 DNA sequence: TGCAGTGCTGCAGGGCACACAGATACGCAGTATTTT. As protein: CSAAGHTDTQYF.

This clonotype was recorded many times. The chain carries TRBV11-2 and TRBJ2-5; 9 bases line up with TRBD2. The CDR3 runs 17 residues. Germline V gene lookup returns CDR1 SGHAT and CDR2 FQNNGV. V dropped 2 bases and J dropped 5; count of bases not matched to a gene: 12. This CDR3 is CASSLWAGGPLGETQYF. The CDR3 coding sequence is TGTGCCAGCAGCTTATGGGCGGGAGGGCCGCTCGGGGAGACCCAGTACTTC. The full variable domain, with the rest looked up from reference TRBV11-2 and TRBJ2-5, is EAGVAQSPRYKIIEKRQSVAFWCNPISGHATLYWYQQILGQGPKLLIQFQNNGVVDDSQLPKDRFSAERLKGVDSTLKIQPAKLEDSAVYLCASSLWAGGPLGETQYFGPGTRLLVL.

The V gene is TRBV7-2, the J gene TRBJ2-3; D is uncertain. CDR1 is SGHTA and CDR2 is FQGNSA in the germline V gene. The CDR3 length is 15 residues. The ends were cut back, 1 base at V and 4 bases at J, with 12 bases in the middle. CDR3 nucleotides: TGTGCCAGCAGCTTAGGAGGTATACAGTCAGATACGCAGTATTTT. This encodes CASSLGGIQSDTQYF.

This clonotype was seen a single time. The rearrangement links TRBV29-1 to TRBJ2-1; TRBD2 might be the D (6 bases). Looked up from germline, CDR1 is SQVTM and CDR2 is ANQGSEA. The CDR3 has 11 residues. Trimming took off 0 bases at V and 10 bases at J, with 7 bases between the two ends. CDR3 sequence (DNA): TGCAGCGTTGAAGAGGCGGGAGAGCAGTTCTTC. This translates into CSVEEAGEQFF.

The gene calls are TRBV4-3 and TRBJ1-2; TRBD1 aligns across 7 bases. CDR1 is LGHNA and CDR2 is YSLEER in the germline V gene. V lost 3 bases to trimming and J lost 8 bases; unmatched junction nucleotides: 6. The CDR3 runs 13 residues. In DNA, the CDR3 is TGCGCCAGCAGCCAGACAGGGTATATAGGCTACACCTTC. Its translation: CASSQTGYIGYTF.

This clonotype was recorded many times. The chain carries TRBV20-1 and TRBJ2-7; D ambiguous. The CDR3 has 12 amino acids. Trimming took 8 bases from V and 0 from J, leaving 11 bases between them. Germline CDR1 is DFQATT and CDR2 is SNEGSKA (reference sequence). CDR3 amino acids: CSLLTPSYEQYF. DNA of the CDR3: TGCAGTCTGCTAACCCCCTCCTACGAGCAGTACTTC.

In its sample, this clonotype ranks as medium-sized. This chain joins TRBV20-1 and TRBJ2-7; TRBD2 aligns across 14 bases. The V and J ends lost 6 bases and 7 bases, in that order; junction bases with no gene match: 8. The CDR3 loop spans 14 amino acids. Germline V CDR1 and CDR2: DFQATT, SNEGSKA (reference sequence). CDR3 coding DNA: TGCAGTGCCGAGGGACTAGCGGGAGTCGGTGAGCAGTACTTC. This sequence encodes CSAEGLAGVGEQYF.

This clonotype was seen at least ten times. The V and J genes are TRBV6-5 and TRBJ2-3; tentatively, D is TRBD2 (6 bases). CDR3 length equals 17 residues. The V end lost 2 bases, the J end lost 0 bases, and 15 bases lay between the germline ends. CDR1 is MNHEY and CDR2 is SVGAGI in the germline V gene. CDR3 DNA sequence: TGTGCCAGCAGTTACCTCGCCCCTAGCGCAAGCACAGATACGCAGTATTTT. It codes for CASSYLAPSASTDTQYF.

This clonotype was detected ten times or more. The V call is TRBV20-1, the J call TRBJ1-5; 7 bases are a match to TRBD1. Germline V gene lookup returns CDR1 DFQATT and CDR2 SNEGSKA (reference sequence). The CDR3 is 14 residues long. V shed 6 bases and J 2 bases; nucleotides not matched to a gene: 7. The CDR3 here is CSARQGSGNQPQHF. The CDR3 DNA follows: TGCAGTGCCAGACAGGGTTCGGGCAATCAGCCCCAGCATTTT.

This clonotype was observed at least ten times. The genes are TRBV15 and TRBJ2-1; possibly TRBD1 for D (6 bases). This CDR3 region has 16 residues. Deletions cut 6 bases from V and 4 bases from J, with 19 bases between. Germline V lookup: CDR1 LNHNV, CDR2 YYDKDF (reference sequence). The CDR3 DNA is TGTGCCACCAGTCCCGGACAGATCGGGACGTACAATGAGCAGTTCTTC. Translation: CATSPGQIGTYNEQFF.

This clonotype was detected many times. The chain combines TRBV5-4 with TRBJ2-2; 11 bases fit TRBD2. This CDR3 spans 19 amino acids. Per the germline V gene, CDR1 is SGHNT and CDR2 is YYREEE (reference sequence). The trim removed 4 bases at V and 0 bases at J, leaving 11 bases unmatched. CDR3 loop: CASSPRVTSGTPNTGELFF. CDR3 DNA: TGTGCCAGCAGCCCGAGGGTGACTAGCGGGACTCCGAACACCGGGGAGCTGTTTTTT. The full variable domain, completed using reference TRBV5-4 and TRBJ2-2, is ETGVTQSPTHLIKTRGQQVTLRCSSQSGHNTVSWYQQALGQGPQFIFQYYREEENGRGNFPPRFSGLQFPNYSSELNVNALELDDSALYLCASSPRVTSGTPNTGELFFGEGSRLTVL.

Worth noting for this clonotype: This may be a read error: a much more frequent sequence differs by one nucleotide. The V gene is TRBV20-1, the J gene TRBJ2-1; 12 nucleotides align to TRBD2. The germline V gene has CDR1 DFQATT and CDR2 SNEGSKA (reference sequence). J gave up 8 bases and V 3 bases, and 8 bases lay outside the gene matches. The CDR3 extends over 15 amino acids. The CDR3 coding sequence is TGCAGTGCTAGTACTAGCGGGAGGTCCTTGGATGAGCAGTTCTTC. The encoded protein is CSASTSGRSLDEQFF.

This clonotype was recorded at least ten times. V gene TRBV2 combines with J gene TRBJ2-2; tentative D call: TRBD1 (8 bases). This CDR3 is 16 amino acids long. Trimming stripped 5 bases from V and 1 base from J, with 14 bases between. The germline CDR1 and CDR2 sequences are SNHLY and FYNNEI. CDR3 sequence reads: CASSPGGTGNTGELFF. CDR3 nucleotide sequence: TGTGCCAGCAGTCCCGGGGGGACAGGGAACACCGGGGAGCTGTTTTTT.

This clonotype was seen many times. The rearrangement uses TRBV6-5 and TRBJ1-4; D gene uncertain. CDR1 and CDR2 (germline): MNHEY, SVGAGI. The V and J ends lost 0 bases and 5 bases respectively, with 10 bases between them. CDR3 length: 15 residues. CDR3 coding DNA: TGTGCCAGCAGTTACTCGAGAGGCAGGAATGAAAAACTGTTTTTT. It is translated as CASSYSRGRNEKLFF.